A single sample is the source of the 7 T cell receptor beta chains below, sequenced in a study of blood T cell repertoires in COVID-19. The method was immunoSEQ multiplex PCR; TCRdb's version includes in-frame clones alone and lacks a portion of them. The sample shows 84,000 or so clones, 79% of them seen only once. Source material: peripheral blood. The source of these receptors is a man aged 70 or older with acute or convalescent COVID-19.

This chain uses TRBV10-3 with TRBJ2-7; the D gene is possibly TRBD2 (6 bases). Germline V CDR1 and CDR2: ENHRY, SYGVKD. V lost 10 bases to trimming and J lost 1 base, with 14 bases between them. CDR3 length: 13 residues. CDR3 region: CATGDPLSYEQYF. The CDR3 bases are TGTGCCACGGGGGATCCCCTATCCTACGAGCAGTACTTC.

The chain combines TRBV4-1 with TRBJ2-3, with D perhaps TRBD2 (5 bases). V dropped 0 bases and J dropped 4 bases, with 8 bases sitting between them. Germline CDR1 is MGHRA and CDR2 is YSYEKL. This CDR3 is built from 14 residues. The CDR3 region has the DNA TGCGCCAGCAGCCAAGAGCTAGCTGCAGATACGCAGTATTTT. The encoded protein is CASSQELAADTQYF.

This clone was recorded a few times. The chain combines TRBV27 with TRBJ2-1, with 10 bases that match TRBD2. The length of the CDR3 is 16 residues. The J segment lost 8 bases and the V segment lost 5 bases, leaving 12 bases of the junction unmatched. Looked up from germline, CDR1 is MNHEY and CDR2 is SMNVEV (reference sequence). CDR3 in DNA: TGTGCCAGCAGTCCCCAAGAGCGGGGGGGCCTAGATGAGCAGTTCTTC. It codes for CASSPQERGGLDEQFF.

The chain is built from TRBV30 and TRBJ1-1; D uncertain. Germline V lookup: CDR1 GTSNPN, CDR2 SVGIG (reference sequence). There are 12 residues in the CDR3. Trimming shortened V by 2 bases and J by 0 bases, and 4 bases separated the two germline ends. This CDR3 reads CAWSRMNTEAFF. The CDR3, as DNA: TGTGCCTGGAGTCGTATGAACACTGAAGCTTTCTTT.

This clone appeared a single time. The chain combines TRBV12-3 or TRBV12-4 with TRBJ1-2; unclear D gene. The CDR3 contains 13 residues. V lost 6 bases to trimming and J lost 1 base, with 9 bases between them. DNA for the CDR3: TGTGCCAGCAGCCCAGGTGTTAACTATGGCTACACCTTC. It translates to CASSPGVNYGYTF.

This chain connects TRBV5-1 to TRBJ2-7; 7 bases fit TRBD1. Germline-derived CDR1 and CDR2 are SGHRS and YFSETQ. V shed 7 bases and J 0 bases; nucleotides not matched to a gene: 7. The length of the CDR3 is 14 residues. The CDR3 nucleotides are TGCGCCAGCGCTCGACAGGGAAGCTCCTACGAGCAGTACTTC. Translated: CASARQGSSYEQYF. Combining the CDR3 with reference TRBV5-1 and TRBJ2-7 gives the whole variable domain KAGVTQTPRYLIKTRGQQVTLSCSPISGHRSVSWYQQTPGQGLQFLFEYFSETQRNKGNFPGRFSGRQFSNSRSEMNVSTLELGDSALYLCASARQGSSYEQYFGPGTRLTVT.

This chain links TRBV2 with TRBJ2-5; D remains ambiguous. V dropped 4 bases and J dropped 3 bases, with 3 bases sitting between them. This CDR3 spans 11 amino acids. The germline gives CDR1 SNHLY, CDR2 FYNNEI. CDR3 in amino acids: CASSGEETQYF. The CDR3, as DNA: TGTGCCAGCAGTGGCGAAGAGACCCAGTACTTC.